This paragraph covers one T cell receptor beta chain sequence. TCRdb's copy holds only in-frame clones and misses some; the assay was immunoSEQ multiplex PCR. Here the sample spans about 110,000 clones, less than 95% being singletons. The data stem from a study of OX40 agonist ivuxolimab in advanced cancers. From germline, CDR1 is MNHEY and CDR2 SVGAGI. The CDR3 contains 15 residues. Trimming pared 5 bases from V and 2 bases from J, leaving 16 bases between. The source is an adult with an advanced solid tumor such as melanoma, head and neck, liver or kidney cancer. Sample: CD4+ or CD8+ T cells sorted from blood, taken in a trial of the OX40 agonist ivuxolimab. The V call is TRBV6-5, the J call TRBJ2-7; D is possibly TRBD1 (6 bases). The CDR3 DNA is TGTGCCAGCAGTCTTCGGGCGGACAGACCCTACGAGCAGTACTTC. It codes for CASSLRADRPYEQYF.